The entry below gives a single TCR beta chain sequence along with its context. These data come from a study of cytomegalovirus exposure and HLA in healthy donors. Researchers ran the PCR with 60 Vbeta and 13 Jbeta primers. Here immunoSEQ multiplex PCR was the method, and the copy in TCRdb shows in-frame clones only, minus some. The table shows over 200,000 clones, with approximately 87% occurring only once. There are 16 residues in the CDR3. The ends lost 6 bases at V and 3 bases at J; junction bases unmatched: 4. Per the germline V gene, CDR1 is LNHDA and CDR2 is SQIVND (reference sequence). The chain is built from TRBV19 and TRBJ2-6; 11 nucleotides align to TRBD1. This clonotype originated in a human donor in good health. The sample taken for sequencing was PBMCs. CDR3 sequence reads: CASSGQGAGGANVLTF. Written as DNA, the CDR3 is TGTGCCAGTAGCGGACAGGGGGCAGGTGGGGCCAACGTCCTGACTTTC.